The T cell receptor (beta chain) described here comes from a study of T cells after yellow fever vaccination. Many counts were recorded for this clonotype. TCRdb independently ran MiXCR on the 5' RACE reads; one entry per CDR3 protein. The profile shows about 300,000 distinct CDR3 sequences, 6.8% of them singletons. The specimen was PBMCs, collected about 49 days after the first yellow fever vaccination. The TCR sequence derives from a man aged 18 to 30 who received the YFV17D yellow fever vaccine.

CDR3 loop: CASSLGLHEQFF. For the CDR3, the DNA is TGTGCCAGCAGCTTAGGGTTGCATGAGCAGTTCTTC. The chain uses TRBV7-9 and TRBJ2-1; D unclear. This CDR3 comprises 12 residues. Trimming shortened V by 1 base and J by 8 bases, and 6 bases separated the two germline ends. The germline V gene has CDR1 SEHNR and CDR2 FQNEAQ (reference sequence).